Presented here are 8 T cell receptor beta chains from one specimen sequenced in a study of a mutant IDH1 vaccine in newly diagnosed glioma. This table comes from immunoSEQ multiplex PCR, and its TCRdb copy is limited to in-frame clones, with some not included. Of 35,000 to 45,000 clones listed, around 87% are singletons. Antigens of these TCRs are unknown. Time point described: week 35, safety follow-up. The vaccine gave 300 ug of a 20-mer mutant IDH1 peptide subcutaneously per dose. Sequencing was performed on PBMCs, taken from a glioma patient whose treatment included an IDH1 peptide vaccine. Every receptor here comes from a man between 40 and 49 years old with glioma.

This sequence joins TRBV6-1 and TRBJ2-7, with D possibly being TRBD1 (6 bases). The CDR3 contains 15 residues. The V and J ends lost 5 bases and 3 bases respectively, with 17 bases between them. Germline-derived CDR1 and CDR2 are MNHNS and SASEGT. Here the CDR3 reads CASSSRDIGFYEQYV. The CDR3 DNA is TGTGCCAGCAGTAGCCGGGACATTGGTTTCTACGAGCAGTACGTC.

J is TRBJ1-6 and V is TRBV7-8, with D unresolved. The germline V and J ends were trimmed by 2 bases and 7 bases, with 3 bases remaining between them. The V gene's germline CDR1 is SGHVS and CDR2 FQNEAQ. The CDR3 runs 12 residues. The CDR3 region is CASSLTNSPLHF. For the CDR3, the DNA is TGTGCCAGCAGCTTAACCAATTCACCCCTCCACTTT. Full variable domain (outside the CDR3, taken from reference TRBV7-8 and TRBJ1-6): GAGVSQSPRYKVAKRGQDVALRCDPISGHVSLFWYQQALGQGPEFLTYFQNEAQLDKSGLPSDRFFAERPEGSVSTLKIQRTQQEDSAVYLCASSLTNSPLHFGNGTRLTVT.

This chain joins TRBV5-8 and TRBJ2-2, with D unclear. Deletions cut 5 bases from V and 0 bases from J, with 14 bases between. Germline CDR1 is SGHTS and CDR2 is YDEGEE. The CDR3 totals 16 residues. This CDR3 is CASRSRTVANTGELFF. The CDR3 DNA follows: TGTGCCAGCAGATCCAGGACGGTCGCGAACACCGGGGAGCTGTTTTTT. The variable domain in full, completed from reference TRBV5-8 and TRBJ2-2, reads EAGVTQSPTHLIKTRGQQATLRCSPISGHTSVYWYQQALGLGLQFLLWYDEGEERNRGNFPPRFSGRQFPNYSSELNVNALELEDSALYLCASRSRTVANTGELFFGEGSRLTVL.

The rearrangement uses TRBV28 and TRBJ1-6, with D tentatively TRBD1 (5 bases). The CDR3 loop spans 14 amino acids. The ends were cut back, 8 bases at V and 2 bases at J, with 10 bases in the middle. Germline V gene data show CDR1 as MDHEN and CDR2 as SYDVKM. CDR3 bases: TGTGCCAGCCTCGGGGGAGCCTATAATTCACCCCTCCACTTT. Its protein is CASLGGAYNSPLHF.

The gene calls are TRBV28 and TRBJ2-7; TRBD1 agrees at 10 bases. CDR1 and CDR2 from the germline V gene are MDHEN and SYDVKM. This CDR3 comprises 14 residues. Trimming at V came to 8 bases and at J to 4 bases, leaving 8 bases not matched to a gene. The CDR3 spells CASSSGQGVYEQYV. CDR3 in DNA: TGTGCCAGCTCCAGTGGACAGGGGGTATACGAGCAGTACGTC.

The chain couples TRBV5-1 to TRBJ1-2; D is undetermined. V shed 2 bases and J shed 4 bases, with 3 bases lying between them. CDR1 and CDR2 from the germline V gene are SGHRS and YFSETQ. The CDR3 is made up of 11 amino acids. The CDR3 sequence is CASSFGYGYTF. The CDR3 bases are TGCGCCAGCAGCTTCGGCTATGGCTACACCTTC.

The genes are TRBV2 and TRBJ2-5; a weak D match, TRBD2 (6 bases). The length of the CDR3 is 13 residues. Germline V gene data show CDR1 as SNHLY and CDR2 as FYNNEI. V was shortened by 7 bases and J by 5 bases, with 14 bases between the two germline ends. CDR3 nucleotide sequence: TGTGCCAGCATTCGGGACTGGGCTGAGACCCAGTACTTC. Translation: CASIRDWAETQYF.

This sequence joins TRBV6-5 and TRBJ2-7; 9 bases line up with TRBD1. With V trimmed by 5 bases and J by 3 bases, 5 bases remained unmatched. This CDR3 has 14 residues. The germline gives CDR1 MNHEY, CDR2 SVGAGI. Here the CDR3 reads CASSVGTGLYEQYF. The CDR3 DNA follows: TGTGCCAGCAGTGTCGGGACAGGGCTCTACGAGCAGTACTTC.